This is a list of T cell receptor beta chains from one sample in a study of long-term antiretroviral therapy in people with HIV. The assay was immunoSEQ multiplex PCR, and TCRdb's table has in-frame clones only and misses some. Among just under 20,000 clones, roughly 87% were seen once, and the ten largest hold around 4%. The material sequenced was unsorted PBMCs, taken 2.1 years after starting antiretroviral therapy. The receptor set was obtained from a young man with HIV. CDR3s include the opening cysteine and the closing phenylalanine or tryptophan. The D gene is left open where the match is weak. Clone size is given for some rows only: seen once, a few or many times, or a class if the clone is expanded.

d_gene: .
abundance: .
v_gene: TRBV7-6
j_gene: TRBJ2-3
CDR3nt: TGTGCCAGCAGCTTCGGTCTCACAGATACGCAGTATTTT
CDR3aa: CASSFGLTDTQYF

d_gene: TRBD2
abundance: .
v_gene: TRBV4-1
j_gene: TRBJ2-3
CDR3nt: TGCGCCAGCAGCCAGGAACTAGCGGGGGGGTCAGATACGCAGTATTTT
CDR3aa: CASSQELAGGSDTQYF

d_gene: TRBD1
abundance: .
v_gene: TRBV18
j_gene: TRBJ1-1
CDR3nt: TGTGCCAGCTCACGACAGGGGCTGGGGACTGAAGCTTTCTTT
CDR3aa: CASSRQGLGTEAFF

d_gene: TRBD1
abundance: .
v_gene: TRBV19
j_gene: TRBJ1-5
CDR3nt: TGTGCCAGTAATCCCAGACAGGGGGTTTGGCCCCAGCATTTT
CDR3aa: CASNPRQGVWPQHF

d_gene: .
abundance: .
v_gene: TRBV5-8
j_gene: TRBJ2-7
CDR3nt: TGTGCCAGCGTCCCCGGCAATTACGAGCAGTACTTC
CDR3aa: CASVPGNYEQYF

d_gene: .
abundance: .
v_gene: TRBV9
j_gene: TRBJ2-7
CDR3nt: TGTGCCAGCAGCTTGAGCTCCTACGAGCAGTACTTC
CDR3aa: CASSLSSYEQYF

d_gene: .
abundance: .
v_gene: TRBV21-1
j_gene: TRBJ1-2
CDR3nt: TGTGCCAGCAGCAAACCCTCAGCAAGGGGTCCCCCTTCTGGCTACACCTTC
CDR3aa: CASSKPSARGPPSGYTF

d_gene: .
abundance: .
v_gene: TRBV4-3
j_gene: TRBJ1-4
CDR3nt: TGCGCCAGCAGCCAAGATTGGAGATCAACTAATGAAAAACTGTTTTTT
CDR3aa: CASSQDWRSTNEKLFF

d_gene: .
abundance: .
v_gene: TRBV25-1
j_gene: TRBJ2-7
CDR3nt: TGTGCCAGCAGTGTATCACGGCTGGGGAAACCCTACGAGCAGTACTTC
CDR3aa: CASSVSRLGKPYEQYF

d_gene: .
abundance: medium-sized
v_gene: TRBV28
j_gene: TRBJ2-7
CDR3nt: TGTGCCAGCAGTTTTGGGACAAACTACGAGCAGTACTTC
CDR3aa: CASSFGTNYEQYF

d_gene: .
abundance: .
v_gene: TRBV6-4
j_gene: TRBJ1-2
CDR3nt: TGTGCCAGCAGCCTGTCCCCAGATACAGGACGTAACTATGGCTACACCTTC
CDR3aa: CASSLSPDTGRNYGYTF

d_gene: .
abundance: once
v_gene: TRBV4-2
j_gene: TRBJ1-1
CDR3nt: TGTGCCAGCAGCCAAGGGAACACTGAAGCTTTCTTT
CDR3aa: CASSQGNTEAFF

d_gene: TRBD1
abundance: .
v_gene: TRBV9
j_gene: TRBJ2-7
CDR3nt: TGTGCCAGCAGCGAGACCGGGACAGCGAGGGTCGAGCAGTACTTC
CDR3aa: CASSETGTARVEQYF

d_gene: .
abundance: .
v_gene: TRBV4-3
j_gene: TRBJ2-7
CDR3nt: TGCGCCAGCAGCCAATTCAGAATCGGGTACGAGCAGTACTTC
CDR3aa: CASSQFRIGYEQYF

d_gene: .
abundance: .
v_gene: TRBV5-6
j_gene: TRBJ2-3
CDR3nt: TGTGCCAGCAGCTTGAGTGGCGCAGATACGCAGTATTTT
CDR3aa: CASSLSGADTQYF

d_gene: .
abundance: .
v_gene: TRBV19
j_gene: TRBJ2-7
CDR3nt: TGTGCCAGTAGTATGATGGGGGGCGAAACCTACGAGCAGTACTTC
CDR3aa: CASSMMGGETYEQYF

d_gene: .
abundance: .
v_gene: TRBV29-1
j_gene: TRBJ1-1
CDR3nt: TGCAGCGTTGAAAAGGGTCGCGATGGGGCTTTCTTT
CDR3aa: CSVEKGRDGAFF

d_gene: .
abundance: .
v_gene: TRBV4-1
j_gene: TRBJ1-6
CDR3nt: TGCGCCAGCAGCCAAGCTGGGGACTCACCCCTCCACTTT
CDR3aa: CASSQAGDSPLHF

d_gene: .
abundance: .
v_gene: TRBV6-5
j_gene: TRBJ2-7
CDR3nt: TGTGCCAGCAGTTACTCCCTAGTTGACTACGAGCAGTACTTC
CDR3aa: CASSYSLVDYEQYF

d_gene: .
abundance: .
v_gene: TRBV13
j_gene: TRBJ2-3
CDR3nt: TGTGCCAGCAGCTCAGGAATAGATACGCAGTATTTT
CDR3aa: CASSSGIDTQYF

d_gene: .
abundance: .
v_gene: TRBV7-9
j_gene: TRBJ1-1
CDR3nt: TGTGCCAGCAGTCCAGAGCTTAACACTGAAGCTTTCTTT
CDR3aa: CASSPELNTEAFF

d_gene: TRBD1
abundance: .
v_gene: TRBV6-5
j_gene: TRBJ1-6
CDR3nt: TGTGCCAGCAGAACCGGGACAGGGGATTCACCCCTCCACTTT
CDR3aa: CASRTGTGDSPLHF

d_gene: .
abundance: .
v_gene: TRBV11-3
j_gene: TRBJ2-7
CDR3nt: TGTGCCAGCAGCTTGATGTCATCCTACGAGCAGTACTTC
CDR3aa: CASSLMSSYEQYF

d_gene: .
abundance: .
v_gene: TRBV7-3
j_gene: TRBJ1-1
CDR3nt: TGTGCCAGCAGCCCCGTAGGGAGGGACACTGAAGCTTTCTTT
CDR3aa: CASSPVGRDTEAFF

d_gene: TRBD1
abundance: .
v_gene: TRBV4-3
j_gene: TRBJ2-2
CDR3nt: TGCGCCAGCAGCCCTGGACAGGGTATTACCACCGGGGAGCTGTTTTTT
CDR3aa: CASSPGQGITTGELFF

d_gene: TRBD2
abundance: .
v_gene: TRBV9
j_gene: TRBJ2-1
CDR3nt: TGTGCCAGCAGCCCCCGGACTAGCGGGAGGGTGAATGAGCAGTTCTTC
CDR3aa: CASSPRTSGRVNEQFF

d_gene: .
abundance: .
v_gene: TRBV2
j_gene: TRBJ2-3
CDR3nt: TGTGCCAGCAGTGAGCCCAAGGACAGCGGCAAAGGTACGCAGTATTTT
CDR3aa: CASSEPKDSGKGTQYF

d_gene: .
abundance: .
v_gene: TRBV7-9
j_gene: TRBJ1-1
CDR3nt: TGTGCCAGCAGCTTTGCCAAAGGGGGGGCGAACACTGAAGCTTTCTTT
CDR3aa: CASSFAKGGANTEAFF

d_gene: .
abundance: .
v_gene: TRBV11-1
j_gene: TRBJ1-2
CDR3nt: TGTGCCAGCACCAAGGAGGGGGACAACTATGGCTACACCTTC
CDR3aa: CASTKEGDNYGYTF

d_gene: .
abundance: .
v_gene: TRBV4-1
j_gene: TRBJ2-7
CDR3nt: TGCGCCAGCAGCCATATGTTTTCGGGAACCTCCTACGAGCAGTACTTC
CDR3aa: CASSHMFSGTSYEQYF

d_gene: .
abundance: .
v_gene: TRBV6-5
j_gene: TRBJ1-1
CDR3nt: TGTGCCAGCAGTTACACCGTACAGGCTGAAGCTTTCTTT
CDR3aa: CASSYTVQAEAFF

d_gene: .
abundance: .
v_gene: TRBV6-1
j_gene: TRBJ1-1
CDR3nt: TGTGCCAGCAGCGCCACATTCCGGGATGAAGCTTTCTTT
CDR3aa: CASSATFRDEAFF

d_gene: .
abundance: once
v_gene: TRBV29-1
j_gene: TRBJ2-1
CDR3nt: TGCAGCGTTGAATTGCCAGGAGGGGACAATGAGCAGTTCTTC
CDR3aa: CSVELPGGDNEQFF

d_gene: .
abundance: .
v_gene: TRBV7-6
j_gene: TRBJ2-7
CDR3nt: TGTGCCAGCAGCTTAGCAAGCGACAGCTCCTACGAGCAGTACTTC
CDR3aa: CASSLASDSSYEQYF

d_gene: TRBD1
abundance: .
v_gene: TRBV16
j_gene: TRBJ2-6
CDR3nt: TGTGCCAGTTTACCGATAGAGGGACAGATGAGCTCTGGGGCCAACGTCCTGACTTTC
CDR3aa: CASLPIEGQMSSGANVLTF

d_gene: .
abundance: .
v_gene: TRBV19
j_gene: TRBJ1-3
CDR3nt: TGTGCCAGTAGCCGGTTGGATGGAAACACCATATATTTT
CDR3aa: CASSRLDGNTIYF

d_gene: .
abundance: few
v_gene: TRBV30
j_gene: TRBJ2-7
CDR3nt: TGTGCCTGGAGTGTACAGTCGGGGAAGTACGAGCAGTACTTC
CDR3aa: CAWSVQSGKYEQYF

d_gene: .
abundance: .
v_gene: TRBV7-7
j_gene: TRBJ2-5
CDR3nt: TGTGCTAGCAGACCTATGGGGACCCAGTACTTC
CDR3aa: CASRPMGTQYF

d_gene: .
abundance: .
v_gene: TRBV18
j_gene: TRBJ2-3
CDR3nt: TGTGCCAGCTCCCAAATACCAGATACGCAGTATTTT
CDR3aa: CASSQIPDTQYF

d_gene: TRBD2
abundance: once
v_gene: TRBV23-1
j_gene: TRBJ2-7
CDR3nt: TGCGCCAGCAGTCGAACAGCTGGGACTAGCGAGTTCTACGAGCAGTACTTC
CDR3aa: CASSRTAGTSEFYEQYF

d_gene: .
abundance: .
v_gene: TRBV6-5
j_gene: TRBJ1-6
CDR3nt: TGTGCCAGCAGTTACTTTAGCTCCTATAATTCACCCCTCCACTTT
CDR3aa: CASSYFSSYNSPLHF

d_gene: .
abundance: .
v_gene: TRBV11-2
j_gene: TRBJ1-4
CDR3nt: TGTGCCAGCAGCGCACTGAGGAAGGAGACAACTAATGAAAAACTGTTTTTT
CDR3aa: CASSALRKETTNEKLFF

d_gene: .
abundance: .
v_gene: TRBV13
j_gene: TRBJ2-3
CDR3nt: TGTGCCAGCAGCCTAGGAAACACAGATACGCAGTATTTT
CDR3aa: CASSLGNTDTQYF

d_gene: .
abundance: .
v_gene: TRBV7-6
j_gene: TRBJ1-4
CDR3nt: TGTGCCAGCAGCTTTATGGGAGCAACTAATGAAAAACTGTTTTTT
CDR3aa: CASSFMGATNEKLFF

d_gene: .
abundance: .
v_gene: TRBV5-1
j_gene: TRBJ2-5
CDR3nt: TGCGCCAGCAGCTGGGGGGAAGAGACCCAGTACTTC
CDR3aa: CASSWGEETQYF